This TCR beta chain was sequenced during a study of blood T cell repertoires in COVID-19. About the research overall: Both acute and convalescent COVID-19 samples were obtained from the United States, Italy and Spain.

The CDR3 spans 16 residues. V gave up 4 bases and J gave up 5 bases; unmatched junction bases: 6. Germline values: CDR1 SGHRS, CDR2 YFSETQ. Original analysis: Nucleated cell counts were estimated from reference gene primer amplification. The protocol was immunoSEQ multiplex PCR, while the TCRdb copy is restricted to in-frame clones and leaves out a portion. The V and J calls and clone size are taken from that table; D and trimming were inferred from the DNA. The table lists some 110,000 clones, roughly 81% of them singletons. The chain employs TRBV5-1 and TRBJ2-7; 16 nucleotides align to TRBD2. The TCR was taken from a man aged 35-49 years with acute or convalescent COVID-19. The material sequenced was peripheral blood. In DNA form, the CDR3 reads TGCGCCAGCAGCGTGGGACTAGCGGGAGGGTGGGACGAGCAGTACTTC. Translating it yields CASSVGLAGGWDEQYF.